Listed below are T cell receptor beta chains from one sample, sequenced in a study of human T cells and chemical hapten exposure. TCRdb independently ran MiXCR on the RACE reads; one entry per CDR3 protein. The sample has about 73,000 distinct CDR3 sequences; over 6.5% are singletons. Sequenced material: whole blood, taken in connection with sensitization to the hapten diphenylcyclopropenone (DPC). The receptors here all came from a woman between 50 and 59 years old with alopecia areata. Some clones in this sample may be carry-over from other donors' samples. The CDR3 runs from the conserved cysteine through the conserved F or W. The order of the fields is V gene, clone size, D gene, CDR3 length, J gene, CDR3 DNA, CDR3 protein. A D gene is named only where the DNA matches it firmly. For some rows the clone size is stated as once, few or many, or as a class when expanded; others skip it.

V: TRBV6-5; size: -; D: -; length: 14; J: TRBJ2-1; DNA: TGTGCCAGCAAACAATCCGGGGGCATCAATGAGCAGTTCTTC; CDR3: CASKQSGGINEQFF
V: TRBV6-1; size: -; D: -; length: 11; J: TRBJ2-3; DNA: TGTGCCACCCAGACCGGGGATACGCAGTATTTT; CDR3: CATQTGDTQYF
V: TRBV2; size: -; D: -; length: 13; J: TRBJ2-5; DNA: TGTGCCAGCAAGATTGCAGGGGAAGAGACCCAGTACTTC; CDR3: CASKIAGEETQYF
V: TRBV15; size: -; D: -; length: 15; J: TRBJ1-4; DNA: TGTGCCACCAGCCACCCACGTGGCACTAATGAAAAACTGTTTTTT; CDR3: CATSHPRGTNEKLFF
V: TRBV13; size: many; D: -; length: 13; J: TRBJ2-1; DNA: TGTGCCAGCAGCACGCGGGACAGTCTCATGGAGTTCTTC; CDR3: CASSTRDSLMEFF
V: TRBV20-1; size: few; D: -; length: 12; J: TRBJ1-2; DNA: TGCAGTGCTAGAGCGCAGGACAGCGGCTACACCTTC; CDR3: CSARAQDSGYTF
V: TRBV27; size: -; D: TRBD1; length: 15; J: TRBJ1-4; DNA: TGTGCCAGCAGATTCCAGGGGGCGCTGGGTGAAAAACTGTTTTTT; CDR3: CASRFQGALGEKLFF
V: TRBV5-1; size: many; D: -; length: 15; J: TRBJ2-7; DNA: TGCGCCAGCAGCTTGGCGGGCGGAGCAATCTACGAGCAGTACTTC; CDR3: CASSLAGGAIYEQYF
V: TRBV6-1; size: -; D: TRBD1; length: 14; J: TRBJ2-2; DNA: TGTGCCAGCAGGCGACAGGGTCACACCGGGGAGCTGTTTTTT; CDR3: CASRRQGHTGELFF
V: TRBV7-9; size: few; D: -; length: 12; J: TRBJ1-1; DNA: TGTGCCAGCAGCTCAATAGTTCTTGAAGCTTTCTTT; CDR3: CASSSIVLEAFF
V: TRBV29-1; size: -; D: TRBD1; length: 15; J: TRBJ2-1; DNA: TGCAGCGTTGATAGATGGACAGGGGGACGCAATGAGCAGTTCTTC; CDR3: CSVDRWTGGRNEQFF
V: TRBV20-1; size: -; D: -; length: 12; J: TRBJ2-3; DNA: TGCAGTGCTGGTCATAGCACAGATACGCAGTATTTT; CDR3: CSAGHSTDTQYF
V: TRBV5-1; size: -; D: -; length: 14; J: TRBJ2-5; DNA: TGCGCCAGCAGGGCCGGACAGCCTCCAGAGACCCAGTACTTC; CDR3: CASRAGQPPETQYF
V: TRBV19; size: -; D: TRBD1; length: 16; J: TRBJ1-6; DNA: TGTGCCAGTAGTGTCCGGACAGGGGGCAGGTATTCACCCCTCCACTTT; CDR3: CASSVRTGGRYSPLHF
V: TRBV12-3/TRBV12-4; size: few; D: -; length: 13; J: TRBJ2-6; DNA: TGTGCCGCCCGGCGCTCTGGGGCCAACGTCCTGACTTTC; CDR3: CAARRSGANVLTF
V: TRBV12-3/TRBV12-4; size: few; D: -; length: 12; J: TRBJ1-2; DNA: TGTGCCAGCAGTTTAGCGCAGTATGGCTACACCTTC; CDR3: CASSLAQYGYTF
V: TRBV28; size: -; D: -; length: 13; J: TRBJ1-1; DNA: TGTGCCACCCGGGGGGAGATGAACACTGAAGCTTTCTTT; CDR3: CATRGEMNTEAFF
V: TRBV12-3/TRBV12-4; size: -; D: -; length: 15; J: TRBJ2-5; DNA: TGTGCCAGCAGTTTATCTCAGGGCCGGAAAGAGACCCAGTACTTC; CDR3: CASSLSQGRKETQYF
V: TRBV2; size: -; D: -; length: 11; J: TRBJ2-3; DNA: TGTGCCAGCCTTGGCGGTGACACGCAGTATTTT; CDR3: CASLGGDTQYF
V: TRBV6-5; size: many; D: TRBD1; length: 15; J: TRBJ1-2; DNA: TGTGCCAGCAGGGGATTGGGACAGGTTAACTATGGCTACACCTTC; CDR3: CASRGLGQVNYGYTF
V: TRBV6-2/TRBV6-3; size: few; D: -; length: 16; J: TRBJ1-3; DNA: TGTGCCAGCAGTTACTCTGGAGCAACCTCTGGAAACACCATATATTTT; CDR3: CASSYSGATSGNTIYF
V: TRBV7-8; size: few; D: -; length: 14; J: TRBJ1-1; DNA: TGTGCCAGCAGCTTTGAGTTCTTGAACACTGAAGCTTTCTTT; CDR3: CASSFEFLNTEAFF
V: TRBV9; size: many; D: -; length: 18; J: TRBJ2-3; DNA: TGTGCCAGCAGCGTAGCTTTAGCGACCCCCACATGGATGGACACGCAGTATTTT; CDR3: CASSVALATPTWMDTQYF
V: TRBV6-2/TRBV6-3; size: -; D: TRBD1; length: 13; J: TRBJ2-1; DNA: TGTGCCAGCCAGGGACAGGGTGGAAATGAGCAGTTCTTC; CDR3: CASQGQGGNEQFF
V: TRBV30; size: few; D: TRBD1; length: 13; J: TRBJ1-2; DNA: TGTGCCTGGAGAGGACAGGGGAACTATGGCTACACCTTC; CDR3: CAWRGQGNYGYTF
V: TRBV20-1; size: -; D: -; length: 13; J: TRBJ1-1; DNA: TGCAGTGCTTGGCCGGGACGGAACACTGAAGCTTTCTTT; CDR3: CSAWPGRNTEAFF
V: TRBV20-1; size: -; D: -; length: 13; J: TRBJ2-7; DNA: TGCAGTGCTCGCCGGGACACCATCTACGAGCAGTACTTC; CDR3: CSARRDTIYEQYF
V: TRBV28; size: few; D: -; length: 14; J: TRBJ2-7; DNA: TGTGCCAGCAGTTTAGGGCCTTTCTCCTACGAGCAGTACTTC; CDR3: CASSLGPFSYEQYF
V: TRBV6-1; size: once; D: -; length: 16; J: TRBJ1-3; DNA: TGTGCCAGCAGTGAACCAGGGCGAGGGGCTGGAAACACCATATATTTT; CDR3: CASSEPGRGAGNTIYF
V: TRBV12-3/TRBV12-4; size: few; D: -; length: 13; J: TRBJ1-1; DNA: TGTGCCAGCACAATGGGGGGGTCGACTGAAGCTTTCTTT; CDR3: CASTMGGSTEAFF
V: TRBV3-1; size: many; D: TRBD2; length: 17; J: TRBJ2-3; DNA: TGTGCCAGCAGCCCAGTGACTAGCGGGGACGGCACAGATACGCAGTATTTT; CDR3: CASSPVTSGDGTDTQYF
V: TRBV2; size: -; D: -; length: 15; J: TRBJ1-1; DNA: TGTGCCAGCAGTGGGGTACAGGTGGGGAACACTGAAGCTTTCTTT; CDR3: CASSGVQVGNTEAFF
V: TRBV27; size: many; D: -; length: 15; J: TRBJ1-6; DNA: TGTGCCAGCCGCCCCCCGGGGGCAGGCAATTCACCCCTCCACTTT; CDR3: CASRPPGAGNSPLHF
V: TRBV6-5; size: -; D: TRBD1; length: 15; J: TRBJ2-3; DNA: TGTGCCAGCAGTTATGGGACAGGGCCCGCAGATACGCAGTATTTT; CDR3: CASSYGTGPADTQYF
V: TRBV19; size: -; D: -; length: 16; J: TRBJ1-1; DNA: TGTGCCAGTAGTTCCTTTGCGAGGGGAGTTGGCACTGAAGCTTTCTTT; CDR3: CASSSFARGVGTEAFF
V: TRBV5-5; size: -; D: TRBD1; length: 12; J: TRBJ2-1; DNA: TGTGCCAGCAGCTCCCAAGGGGGCGAGCAGTTCTTC; CDR3: CASSSQGGEQFF
V: TRBV7-2; size: -; D: TRBD2; length: 14; J: TRBJ2-7; DNA: TGTGCCAGCAGCGCCGGTCGGGAGGGCGGAGAGCAGTACTTC; CDR3: CASSAGREGGEQYF
V: TRBV20-1; size: many; D: -; length: 15; J: TRBJ2-3; DNA: TGCAGTGCTAGGCGGGGAGAAGAGAGCACAGATACGCAGTATTTT; CDR3: CSARRGEESTDTQYF
V: TRBV6-5; size: -; D: TRBD2; length: 15; J: TRBJ2-3; DNA: TGTGCCAGCAGAAGCGGGGGGGCCGAGAAAGATACGCAGTATTTT; CDR3: CASRSGGAEKDTQYF
V: TRBV4-1; size: few; D: -; length: 16; J: TRBJ1-2; DNA: TGCGCCAGCAGCCAAGGGTCTGGCGGAAGAAACTATGGCTACACCTTC; CDR3: CASSQGSGGRNYGYTF
V: TRBV3-1; size: few; D: -; length: 12; J: TRBJ2-1; DNA: TGTGCCAGCAGCCAAGGAACCCGCGAGCAGTTCTTC; CDR3: CASSQGTREQFF
V: TRBV13; size: few; D: TRBD1; length: 15; J: TRBJ1-1; DNA: TGTGCCAGCAGCATAGGACAGGGGGCAGGAACTGAAGCTTTCTTT; CDR3: CASSIGQGAGTEAFF
V: TRBV27; size: -; D: TRBD1; length: 16; J: TRBJ2-7; DNA: TGTGCCAGCAGTCCACTCCGTAGGGGGCGCGGGTACGAGCAGTACTTC; CDR3: CASSPLRRGRGYEQYF
V: TRBV13; size: few; D: -; length: 16; J: TRBJ1-6; DNA: TGTGCCAGCAGCTTAGGAGGCATTTCCTATAATTCACCCCTCCACTTT; CDR3: CASSLGGISYNSPLHF
V: TRBV20-1; size: many; D: -; length: 13; J: TRBJ2-1; DNA: TGCAGTTCCACCGGGACTTCCTACAATGAGCAGTTCTTC; CDR3: CSSTGTSYNEQFF
V: TRBV5-4; size: -; D: TRBD1; length: 14; J: TRBJ1-4; DNA: TGTGCCAGCAGCCCGACAGGGACGGATGAAAAACTGTTTTTT; CDR3: CASSPTGTDEKLFF
V: TRBV5-1; size: many; D: TRBD1; length: 17; J: TRBJ2-7; DNA: TGCGCCAGCAGCTTGGATCTCTTCGGGACAGGGGAGAGCGAGCAGTACTTC; CDR3: CASSLDLFGTGESEQYF
V: TRBV3-1; size: -; D: -; length: 15; J: TRBJ2-4; DNA: TGTGCCAGCAGCCCGGACTATAGAGCCAAAAACATTCAGTACTTC; CDR3: CASSPDYRAKNIQYF
V: TRBV5-1; size: -; D: TRBD2; length: 14; J: TRBJ2-3; DNA: TGCGCCAGCACCCCCGGACTAGCAACGGATACGCAGTATTTT; CDR3: CASTPGLATDTQYF
V: TRBV12-3/TRBV12-4; size: -; D: TRBD1; length: 13; J: TRBJ1-5; DNA: TGTGCCTCGGACAGGGAAGGGGCAGATACGCAGCATTTT; CDR3: CASDREGADTQHF
V: TRBV20-1; size: many; D: -; length: 14; J: TRBJ2-2; DNA: TGCAGTGCTAGGGTTGGGGGGAACACCGGGGAGCTGTTTTTT; CDR3: CSARVGGNTGELFF
V: TRBV4-2; size: -; D: -; length: 15; J: TRBJ2-7; DNA: TGTGCCAGCAGCCAAGATCAGGGTAGCGGTCTGGATTTGTACTTC; CDR3: CASSQDQGSGLDLYF
V: TRBV28; size: few; D: -; length: 14; J: TRBJ1-2; DNA: TGTGCCCTCTCCTCCCCCGGGGGCAACTATGGCTACACCTTC; CDR3: CALSSPGGNYGYTF
V: TRBV9; size: -; D: TRBD2; length: 16; J: TRBJ2-3; DNA: TGTGCCAGCAGCGGAGGCGGACTAGCGGGGGCGGATACGCAGTATTTT; CDR3: CASSGGGLAGADTQYF
V: TRBV20-1; size: -; D: -; length: 14; J: TRBJ2-7; DNA: TGCAGTGCTAGAGGCACGACAGGCCTTTACGAGCAGTACTTC; CDR3: CSARGTTGLYEQYF
V: TRBV6-6; size: -; D: -; length: 14; J: TRBJ2-3; DNA: TGTGCCAGCAGTTACCGTCGGGGCACAGATACGCAGTATTTT; CDR3: CASSYRRGTDTQYF
V: TRBV7-8; size: -; D: -; length: 14; J: TRBJ2-2; DNA: TGTGCCAGCAGCTTAGAAACTGGACCGGGGGAGCTGTTTTTT; CDR3: CASSLETGPGELFF
V: TRBV18; size: few; D: TRBD2; length: 16; J: TRBJ2-7; DNA: TGTGCCAGCTCACCAACTCTAGCGGGGGGGCAATACGAGCAGTACTTC; CDR3: CASSPTLAGGQYEQYF
V: TRBV10-3; size: few; D: -; length: 15; J: TRBJ1-2; DNA: TGTGCCATCAGTGACACAGCGATGAAGGGCTATGGCTACACCTTC; CDR3: CAISDTAMKGYGYTF